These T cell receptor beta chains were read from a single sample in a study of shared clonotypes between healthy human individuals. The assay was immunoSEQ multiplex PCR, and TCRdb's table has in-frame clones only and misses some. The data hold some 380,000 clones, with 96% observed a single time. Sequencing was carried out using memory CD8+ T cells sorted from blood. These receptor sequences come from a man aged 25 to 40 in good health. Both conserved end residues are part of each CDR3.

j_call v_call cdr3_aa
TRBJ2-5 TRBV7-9 CASSLVTGGGETQYF
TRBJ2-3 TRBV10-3 CAISESETLHTDTQYF
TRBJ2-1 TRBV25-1 CASETGYNEQFF
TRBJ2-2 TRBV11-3 CASSLVGIGELFF
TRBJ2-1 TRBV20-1 CSASKGNEQFF
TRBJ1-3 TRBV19 CASRPQGPGNTIYF
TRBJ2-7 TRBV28 CASSFSPSVGTRYEQYF
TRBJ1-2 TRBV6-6 CASSYPTGGSYGYTF
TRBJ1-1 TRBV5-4 CASSKGLVDPTEAFF
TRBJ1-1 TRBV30 CAWTQGTEAFF
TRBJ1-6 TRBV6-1 CAINRVGNSPLHF
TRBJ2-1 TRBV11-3 CASSLRGNNEQFF
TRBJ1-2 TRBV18 CASGQGLNYGYTF
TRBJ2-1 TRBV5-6 CASSLGQATYNEQFF
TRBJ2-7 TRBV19 CASSTGVRYEQYF
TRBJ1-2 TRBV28 CASSLAGREHYGYTF
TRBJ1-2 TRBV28 CASTGLNYGYTF
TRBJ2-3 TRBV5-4 CASSLGREWWADTQYF
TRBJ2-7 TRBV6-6 CASSYVLAGVDEQYF
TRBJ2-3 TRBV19 CASRASGIFNLGTDTQYF
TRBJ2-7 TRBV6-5 CASSYISGGYEQYF
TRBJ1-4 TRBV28 CASSLAGRSSEKLFF
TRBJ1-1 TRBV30 CAWDRERYTEAFF
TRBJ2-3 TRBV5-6 CASSLVAANRADTQYF
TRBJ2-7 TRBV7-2 CASSSILAGGPYEQYF
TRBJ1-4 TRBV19 CASSRIATNEKLFF
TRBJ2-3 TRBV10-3 CAISPATDTQYF
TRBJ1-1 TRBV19 CASRAAGITEAFF
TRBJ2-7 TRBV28 CASSLGGQAYEQYF
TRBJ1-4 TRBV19 CASKRGNEKLFF
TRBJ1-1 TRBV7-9 CASRWKGQPNTEAFF
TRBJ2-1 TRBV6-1 CASISVPSSYNEQFF
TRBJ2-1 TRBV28 CAANRAGEGNEQFF
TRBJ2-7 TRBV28 CASSLPQGTHYEQYF
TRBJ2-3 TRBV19 CASSLLAGADTQYF
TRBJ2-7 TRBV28 CASSLGLYEQYF
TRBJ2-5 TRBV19 CASSIDLTGYQETQYF
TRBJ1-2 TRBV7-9 CASSFSLGTGYDYGYTF
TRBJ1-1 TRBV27 CASSLGGRTEAFF
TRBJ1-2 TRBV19 CASSETGAYGYTF
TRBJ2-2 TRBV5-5 CASSFGQPGGELFF
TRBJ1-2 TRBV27 CASSLGTGDGYTF
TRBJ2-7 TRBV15 CATSREIAGGYEQYF
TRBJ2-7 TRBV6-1 CAIRDSYEQYF
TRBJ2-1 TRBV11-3 CASSLSPGLANNEQFF
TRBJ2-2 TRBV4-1 CASSQDRGMADAGELFF